This note documents a single T cell receptor (beta chain) sequence. The sample is drawn from a study of blood T cell repertoires in COVID-19. CDR1 and CDR2 (germline): SGHKS, YYEKEE (reference sequence). Unmatched junction bases numbered 6, after V lost 4 bases and J lost 6 bases. The CDR3 is 14 residues long. Original methodology: Counts of nucleated cells, estimated from reference gene primer amplification, were obtained. Sequencing used immunoSEQ multiplex PCR; TCRdb keeps in-frame clones, though not all of them. That table gives V, J and clone size, and the DNA gave D and trimming. The data show about 200,000 clones, about 86% seen once.

The sample taken for sequencing was peripheral blood. This receptor was identified in a woman between 70 and 85 years old with acute or convalescent COVID-19. The J gene is TRBJ1-2, the V gene TRBV5-5; 10 bases are a match to TRBD1. CDR3 loop: CASSPDRGQHGYTF. CDR3 in DNA: TGTGCCAGCAGCCCAGACAGGGGGCAGCATGGCTACACCTTC.